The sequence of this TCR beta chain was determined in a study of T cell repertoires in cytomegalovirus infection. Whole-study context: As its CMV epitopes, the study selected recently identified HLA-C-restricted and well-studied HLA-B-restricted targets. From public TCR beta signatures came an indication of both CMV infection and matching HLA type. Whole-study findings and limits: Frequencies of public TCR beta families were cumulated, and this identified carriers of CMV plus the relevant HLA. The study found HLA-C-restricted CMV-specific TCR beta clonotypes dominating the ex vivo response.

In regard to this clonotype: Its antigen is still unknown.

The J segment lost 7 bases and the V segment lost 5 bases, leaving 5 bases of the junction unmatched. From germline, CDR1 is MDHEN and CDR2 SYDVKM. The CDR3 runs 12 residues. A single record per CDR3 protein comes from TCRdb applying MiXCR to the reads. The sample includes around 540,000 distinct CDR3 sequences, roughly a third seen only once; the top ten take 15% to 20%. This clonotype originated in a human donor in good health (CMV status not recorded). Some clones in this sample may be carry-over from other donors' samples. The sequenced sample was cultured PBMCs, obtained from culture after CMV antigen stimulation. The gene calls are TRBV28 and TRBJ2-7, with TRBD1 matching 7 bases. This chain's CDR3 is CASSQGGREQYF. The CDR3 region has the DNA TGTGCCAGCAGTCAAGGGGGCAGGGAGCAGTACTTC.